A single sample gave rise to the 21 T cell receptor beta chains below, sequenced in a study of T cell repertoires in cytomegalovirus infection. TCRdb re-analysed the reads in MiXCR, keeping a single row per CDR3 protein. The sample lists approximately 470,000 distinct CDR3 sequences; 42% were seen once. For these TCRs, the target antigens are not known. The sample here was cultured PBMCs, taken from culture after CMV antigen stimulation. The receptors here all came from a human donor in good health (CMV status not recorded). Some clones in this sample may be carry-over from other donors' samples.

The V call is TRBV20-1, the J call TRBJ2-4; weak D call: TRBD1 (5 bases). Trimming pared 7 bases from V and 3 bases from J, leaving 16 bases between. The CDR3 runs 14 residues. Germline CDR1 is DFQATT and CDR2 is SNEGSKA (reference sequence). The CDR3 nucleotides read TGCAGTGGTGGATTTGGGCAGGGCAAAAACATTCAGTACTTC. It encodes CSGGFGQGKNIQYF.

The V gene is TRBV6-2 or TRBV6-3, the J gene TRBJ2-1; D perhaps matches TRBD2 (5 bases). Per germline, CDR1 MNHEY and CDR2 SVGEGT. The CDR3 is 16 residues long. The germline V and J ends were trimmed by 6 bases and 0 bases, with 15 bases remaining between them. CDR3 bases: TGTGCCAGCAGCAGCCGCGGAGGCCGCTCCTACAATGAGCAGTTCTTC. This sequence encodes CASSSRGGRSYNEQFF.

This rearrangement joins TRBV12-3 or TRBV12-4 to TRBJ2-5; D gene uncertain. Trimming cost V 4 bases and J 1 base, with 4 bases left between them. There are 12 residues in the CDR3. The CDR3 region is CASSSLQETQYF. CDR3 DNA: TGTGCCAGCAGTTCACTCCAAGAGACCCAGTACTTC.

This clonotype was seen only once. The CDR3 spells CASTLRESSYGYTF. The CDR3 bases are TGTGCCAGTACCCTTAGGGAAAGTTCCTATGGCTACACCTTC. The rearrangement uses TRBV19 and TRBJ1-2; D is unclear. The CDR3 has 14 amino acids. Per the germline V gene, CDR1 is LNHDA and CDR2 is SQIVND (reference sequence). Trimming shortened V by 7 bases and J by 4 bases, and 16 bases separated the two germline ends.

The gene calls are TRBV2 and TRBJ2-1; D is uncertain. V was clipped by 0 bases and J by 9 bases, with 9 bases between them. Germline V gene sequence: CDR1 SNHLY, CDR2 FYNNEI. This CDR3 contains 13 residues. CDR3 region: CASSEAPGGEQFF. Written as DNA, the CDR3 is TGTGCCAGCAGTGAAGCGCCAGGTGGTGAGCAGTTCTTC.

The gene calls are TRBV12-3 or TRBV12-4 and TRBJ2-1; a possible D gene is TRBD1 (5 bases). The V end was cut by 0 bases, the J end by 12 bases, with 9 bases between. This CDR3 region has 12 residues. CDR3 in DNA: TGTGCCAGCAGTTTAGCAGGGGCCCTGCAGTTCTTC. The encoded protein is CASSLAGALQFF.

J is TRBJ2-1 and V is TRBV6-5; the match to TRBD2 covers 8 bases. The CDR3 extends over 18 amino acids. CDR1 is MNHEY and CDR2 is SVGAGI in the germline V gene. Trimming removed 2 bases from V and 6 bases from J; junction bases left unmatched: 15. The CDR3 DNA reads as TGTGCCAGCAGTTACGGCCCCTTTGCGGGGGGCCCTCTCAATGAGCAGTTCTTC. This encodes CASSYGPFAGGPLNEQFF.

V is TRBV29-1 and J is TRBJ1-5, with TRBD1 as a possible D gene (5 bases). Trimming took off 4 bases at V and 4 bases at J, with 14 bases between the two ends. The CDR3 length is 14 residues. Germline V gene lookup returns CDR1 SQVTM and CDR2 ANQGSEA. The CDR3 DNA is TGCAGCGTTGCGGGGGGGAGGGATAATCAGCCCCAGCATTTT. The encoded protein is CSVAGGRDNQPQHF. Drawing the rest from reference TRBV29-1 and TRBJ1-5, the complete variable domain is SAVISQKPSRDICQRGTSLTIQCQVDSQVTMMFWYRQQPGQSLTLIATANQGSEATYESGFVIDKFPISRPNLTFSTLTVSNMSPEDSSIYLCSVAGGRDNQPQHFGDGTRLSIL.

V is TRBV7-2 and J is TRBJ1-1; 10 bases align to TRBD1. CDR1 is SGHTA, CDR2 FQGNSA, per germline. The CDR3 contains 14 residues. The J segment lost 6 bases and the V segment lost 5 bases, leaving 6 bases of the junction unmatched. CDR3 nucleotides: TGTGCCAGCAGCGTAAGACAGGGGGCGCCTGAAGCTTTCTTT. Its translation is CASSVRQGAPEAFF.

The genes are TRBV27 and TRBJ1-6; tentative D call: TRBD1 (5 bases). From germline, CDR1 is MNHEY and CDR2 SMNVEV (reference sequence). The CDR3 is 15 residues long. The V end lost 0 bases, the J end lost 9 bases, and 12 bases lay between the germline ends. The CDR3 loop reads CASSLSLGGSSPLHF. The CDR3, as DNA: TGTGCCAGCAGTTTATCGCTCGGGGGTTCTTCACCCCTCCACTTT.

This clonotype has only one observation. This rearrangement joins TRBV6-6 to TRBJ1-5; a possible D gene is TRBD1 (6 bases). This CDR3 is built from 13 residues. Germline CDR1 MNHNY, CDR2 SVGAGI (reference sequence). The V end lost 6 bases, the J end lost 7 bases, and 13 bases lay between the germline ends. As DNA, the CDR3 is TGTGCCAGCAGCCAAAGTAGGGGGCAGCCCCAGCATTTT. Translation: CASSQSRGQPQHF.

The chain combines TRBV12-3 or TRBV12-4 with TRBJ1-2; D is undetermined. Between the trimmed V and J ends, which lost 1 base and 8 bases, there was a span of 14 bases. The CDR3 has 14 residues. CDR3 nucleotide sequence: TGTGCCAGCAGTTTAGAGTCGGGGTCGGGGGGCTACACCTTC. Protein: CASSLESGSGGYTF.

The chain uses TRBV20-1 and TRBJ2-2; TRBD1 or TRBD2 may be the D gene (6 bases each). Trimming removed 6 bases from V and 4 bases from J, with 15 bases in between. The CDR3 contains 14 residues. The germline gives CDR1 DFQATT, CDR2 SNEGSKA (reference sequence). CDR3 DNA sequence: TGCAGTGCGATTGAACGGGGGCGCACCGGGGAGCTGTTTTTT. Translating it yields CSAIERGRTGELFF.

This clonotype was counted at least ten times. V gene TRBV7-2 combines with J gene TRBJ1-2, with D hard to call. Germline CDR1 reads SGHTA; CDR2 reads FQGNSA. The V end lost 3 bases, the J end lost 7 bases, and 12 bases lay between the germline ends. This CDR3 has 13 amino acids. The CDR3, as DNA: TGTGCCAGCAGCTTCGCAGGAATGGGTGGCTACACCTTC. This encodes CASSFAGMGGYTF.

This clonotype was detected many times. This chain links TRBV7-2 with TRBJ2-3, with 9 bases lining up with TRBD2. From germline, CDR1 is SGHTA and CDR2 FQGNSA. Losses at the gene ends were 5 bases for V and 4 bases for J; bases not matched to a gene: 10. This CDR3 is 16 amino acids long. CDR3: CASSRSNSGRSDTQYF. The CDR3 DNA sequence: TGTGCCAGCAGCCGTAGTAATAGCGGGAGATCAGATACGCAGTATTTT.

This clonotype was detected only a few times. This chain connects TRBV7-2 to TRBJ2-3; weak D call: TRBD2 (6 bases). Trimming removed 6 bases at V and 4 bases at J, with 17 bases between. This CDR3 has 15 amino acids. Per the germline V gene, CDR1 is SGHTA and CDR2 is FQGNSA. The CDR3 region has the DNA TGTGCCAGCAGAAGGCCCGGAGGGTTGGCAGATACGCAGTATTTT. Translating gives CASRRPGGLADTQYF. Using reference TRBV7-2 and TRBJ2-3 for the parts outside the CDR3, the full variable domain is GAGVSQSPSNKVTEKGKDVELRCDPISGHTALYWYRQSLGQGLEFLIYFQGNSAPDKSGLPSDRFSAERTGGSVSTLTIQRTQQEDSAVYLCASRRPGGLADTQYFGPGTRLTVL.

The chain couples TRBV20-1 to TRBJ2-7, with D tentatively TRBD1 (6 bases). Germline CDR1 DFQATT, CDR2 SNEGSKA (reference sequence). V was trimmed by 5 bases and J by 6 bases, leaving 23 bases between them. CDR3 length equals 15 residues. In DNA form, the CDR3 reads TGCAGTGCTGAGGCCTGGGGGCCCGGTTCTACCGAGCAGTACTTC. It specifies CSAEAWGPGSTEQYF.

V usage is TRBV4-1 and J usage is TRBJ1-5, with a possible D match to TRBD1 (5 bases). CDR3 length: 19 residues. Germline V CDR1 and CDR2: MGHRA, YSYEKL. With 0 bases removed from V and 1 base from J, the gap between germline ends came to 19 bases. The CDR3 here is CASSQDPLSRGISNQPQHF. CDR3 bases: TGCGCCAGCAGCCAAGACCCGCTCTCTCGGGGGATCAGCAATCAGCCCCAGCATTTT.

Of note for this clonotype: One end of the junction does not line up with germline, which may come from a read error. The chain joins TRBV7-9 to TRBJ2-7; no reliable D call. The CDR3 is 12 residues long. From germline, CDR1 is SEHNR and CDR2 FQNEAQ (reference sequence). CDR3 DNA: TGTGCCAGCAGATTAGACCAATGGGAGCAGTACTTC. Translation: CASRLDQWEQYF.

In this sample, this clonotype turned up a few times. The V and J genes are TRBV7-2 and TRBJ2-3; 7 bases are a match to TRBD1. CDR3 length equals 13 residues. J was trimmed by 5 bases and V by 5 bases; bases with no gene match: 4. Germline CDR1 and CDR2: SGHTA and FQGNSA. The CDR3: CASSTGVGDTQYF. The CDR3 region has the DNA TGTGCCAGCAGCACAGGGGTTGGAGATACGCAGTATTTT. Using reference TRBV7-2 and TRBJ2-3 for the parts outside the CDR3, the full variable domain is GAGVSQSPSNKVTEKGKDVELRCDPISGHTALYWYRQSLGQGLEFLIYFQGNSAPDKSGLPSDRFSAERTGGSVSTLTIQRTQQEDSAVYLCASSTGVGDTQYFGPGTRLTVL.

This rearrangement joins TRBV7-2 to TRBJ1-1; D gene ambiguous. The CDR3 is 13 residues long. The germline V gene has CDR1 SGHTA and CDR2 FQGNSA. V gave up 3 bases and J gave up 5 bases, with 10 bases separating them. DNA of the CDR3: TGTGCCAGCAGCTTTCGTCTTCTGACTGAAGCTTTCTTT. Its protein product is CASSFRLLTEAFF.